This T cell receptor beta chain was observed in a study of blood T cell repertoires in COVID-19. The germline CDR1 and CDR2 sequences are LGHDT and YNNKEL (reference sequence). The CDR3 is made up of 14 amino acids. The trim removed 7 bases at V and 6 bases at J, leaving 4 bases unmatched. Clones were sequenced by immunoSEQ multiplex PCR, and TCRdb holds only the in-frame ones, with some missing. The repertoire holds hundreds of thousands of clones, roughly 90% seen once, with around 7.4% in the top ten. This clonotype was sampled from a woman aged 60-75 years with COVID-19, enrolled during active disease. J is TRBJ1-6 and V is TRBV3-1 (or the pseudogene TRBV3-2); TRBD1 aligns across 9 bases. What was sequenced was peripheral blood. The CDR3 DNA reads TGTGCCAGCAATCCGGGACAGGGTAATTCACCCCTCCACTTT. Translation gives CASNPGQGNSPLHF.